The rows below give T cell receptor beta chains drawn from one sample of a study of cytomegalovirus exposure and HLA in healthy donors. The data were produced by immunoSEQ multiplex PCR, yet TCRdb's version contains in-frame clones alone and is incomplete. The table includes 180,000 or so clones, around 83% detected once. Sequenced: PBMCs. The receptors derive from a woman aged 50 to 65 in good health and CMV-seropositive. CDR3s include the opening cysteine and the closing phenylalanine or tryptophan. D genes are given only for firm matches. The size field is filled for only some rows; it gives once, few, many or a size class.

j_call	v_call	clone_size	cdr3_length	d_call	cdr3_aa	cdr3_nt
TRBJ1-2	TRBV11-2	-	14	-	CASSLAGVMGGYTF	TGTGCCAGCAGCTTAGCGGGGGTTATGGGTGGCTACACCTTC
TRBJ2-2	TRBV6-5	-	15	TRBD1	CASSSGTANTGELFF	TGTGCCAGCAGTTCCGGGACAGCGAACACCGGGGAGCTGTTTTTT
TRBJ2-3	TRBV27	-	14	-	CASSSAGVTDTQYF	TGTGCCAGCAGTTCAGCGGGCGTCACAGATACGCAGTATTTT
TRBJ2-6	TRBV7-3	-	15	-	CASSRDSSGANVLTF	TGTGCCAGCAGCCGTGACAGTTCTGGGGCCAACGTCCTGACTTTC
TRBJ1-4	TRBV6-6	-	14	-	CASSYPGTEEKLFF	TGTGCCAGCAGTTACCCCGGTACAGAGGAAAAACTGTTTTTT
TRBJ2-1	TRBV11-3	-	15	-	CASSLGSGPYNEQFF	TGTGCCAGCAGCTTAGGTTCAGGGCCCTACAATGAGCAGTTCTTC
TRBJ1-5	TRBV18	few	15	TRBD1	CASSQQGASNQPQHF	TGTGCCAGCTCACAACAGGGGGCTAGCAATCAGCCCCAGCATTTT
TRBJ1-2	TRBV15	-	11	-	CATSTNYGYTF	TGTGCCACCAGCACCAATTATGGCTACACCTTC
TRBJ2-4	TRBV16	-	21	TRBD1	CASSLLQGQGIPSVAKNIQYF	TGTGCCAGCAGCCTCCTGCAGGGACAGGGGATCCCCTCGGTAGCCAAAAACATTCAGTACTTC
TRBJ2-1	TRBV29-1	once	14	TRBD2	CSVDGRDHYNEQFF	TGCAGCGTTGATGGGAGGGACCACTACAATGAGCAGTTCTTC
TRBJ2-2	TRBV7-9	-	15	-	CASSYPSAMTGELFF	TGTGCCAGCAGCTACCCTAGCGCGATGACCGGGGAGCTGTTTTTT
TRBJ2-4	TRBV28	-	17	TRBD2	CASSPRLGLAGRNIQYF	TGTGCCAGCAGTCCGCGGCTGGGGCTAGCGGGAAGGAACATTCAGTACTTC
TRBJ2-5	TRBV7-9	-	15	-	CASSPRNRLQETQYF	TGTGCCAGCAGCCCACGAAACAGGTTACAAGAGACCCAGTACTTC
TRBJ2-7	TRBV6-6	-	14	-	CASSRAGDRGGQYF	TGTGCCAGCAGTCGAGCCGGAGATAGGGGCGGGCAGTACTTC
TRBJ2-7	TRBV18	-	15	TRBD1	CASSPPGQGTYEQYF	TGTGCCAGCTCACCGCCGGGACAGGGGACCTACGAGCAGTACTTC
TRBJ1-1	TRBV11-2	-	14	-	CASSFGQRNTEAFF	TGTGCCAGCAGCTTTGGACAGAGGAACACTGAAGCTTTCTTT
TRBJ2-7	TRBV5-1	-	15	-	CASSLEFLGGYEQYF	TGCGCCAGCAGCTTGGAGTTTTTGGGGGGCTACGAGCAGTACTTC
TRBJ2-7	TRBV7-2	-	17	TRBD2	CASSLAGGGRSSYEQYF	TGTGCCAGCAGCTTAGCGGGGGGGGGAAGAAGCTCCTACGAGCAGTACTTC
TRBJ2-5	TRBV5-1	-	14	TRBD1	CASSLQGQQETQYF	TGCGCCAGCAGCTTACAGGGGCAGCAAGAGACCCAGTACTTC
TRBJ2-4	TRBV10-1	-	15	-	CASSAGAGAKNSQYF	TGCGCCAGCAGTGCAGGGGCCGGAGCCAAAAACAGTCAGTACTTC
TRBJ2-1	TRBV5-1	few	15	TRBD2	CASSPGLAAYNEQFF	TGCGCCAGCAGCCCAGGACTAGCGGCCTACAATGAGCAGTTCTTC
TRBJ2-5	TRBV25-1	-	16	-	CASRGHRGKKGETQYF	TGTGCCAGCAGGGGCCATAGGGGCAAAAAAGGAGAGACCCAGTACTTC
TRBJ1-1	TRBV29-1	few	13	-	CSVDHSGGTEAFF	TGCAGCGTTGATCACTCCGGGGGCACTGAAGCTTTCTTT
TRBJ2-7	TRBV30	-	12	TRBD2	CAWGGDFYEQYF	TGTGCCTGGGGGGGGGACTTCTACGAGCAGTACTTC
TRBJ1-2	TRBV7-9	-	17	-	CSSSPGGGFGTNYGYTF	TGTTCCAGCAGCCCCGGGGGGGGATTTGGTACTAACTATGGCTACACCTTC
TRBJ2-5	TRBV5-1	-	13	-	CASSPGVQETQYF	TGCGCCAGCAGCCCGGGGGTCCAGGAGACCCAGTACTTC
TRBJ1-1	TRBV28	-	15	-	CASTSWEQRDTEAFF	TGTGCCAGCACCTCATGGGAGCAGAGGGACACTGAAGCTTTCTTT
TRBJ1-3	TRBV5-6	-	17	-	CASSFLAGLISGNTIYF	TGTGCCAGCAGCTTCTTAGCGGGACTGATCTCTGGAAACACCATATATTTT
TRBJ2-7	TRBV7-9	-	16	-	CASSPSRLIGAYEQYF	TGTGCCAGCAGCCCCTCGAGGCTCATAGGGGCCTACGAGCAGTACTTC
TRBJ2-7	TRBV10-3	-	13	TRBD1	CAISGTGKDEQYF	TGTGCCATCAGTGGGACAGGGAAGGACGAGCAGTACTTC
TRBJ2-5	TRBV28	-	18	TRBD2	CASSLSGGAGTPGKTQYF	TGTGCCAGCAGTTTATCGGGGGGGGCCGGGACACCCGGTAAGACCCAGTACTTC
TRBJ1-1	TRBV6-6	-	13	-	CASSIWTDTEAFF	TGTGCCAGCAGTATTTGGACTGATACTGAAGCTTTCTTT
TRBJ1-1	TRBV18	-	14	TRBD1	CASSPGQLNTEAFF	TGTGCCAGCTCACCGGGACAGTTAAACACTGAAGCTTTCTTT
TRBJ1-1	TRBV10-3	-	15	-	CAISESEPSGTEAFF	TGTGCCATCAGTGAGTCGGAACCCTCGGGCACTGAAGCTTTCTTT
TRBJ1-2	TRBV2	-	13	-	CASRQTDNYGYTF	TGTGCCAGCAGGCAGACAGACAACTATGGCTACACCTTC
TRBJ2-3	TRBV14	-	15	-	CASSQAGWSTDTQYF	TGTGCCAGCAGCCAGGCGGGGTGGAGCACAGATACGCAGTATTTT
TRBJ2-2	TRBV10-3	once	11	-	CAISVSGELFF	TGTGCCATCAGTGTATCCGGGGAGCTGTTTTTT
TRBJ1-1	TRBV6-5	-	14	-	CASSPPTGNTEAFF	TGTGCCAGCAGTCCCCCAACAGGGAACACTGAAGCTTTCTTT
TRBJ2-6	TRBV18	-	15	-	CASSPISSGANVLTF	TGTGCCAGCTCACCAATCAGCTCTGGGGCCAACGTCCTGACTTTC
TRBJ1-1	TRBV18	-	14	TRBD1	CASSPPAGQVEAFF	TGTGCCAGCTCACCACCCGCCGGACAGGTTGAAGCTTTCTTT
TRBJ2-5	TRBV5-1	few	14	-	CASQETGLGETQYF	TGCGCCAGCCAAGAGACAGGCCTCGGGGAGACCCAGTACTTC
TRBJ2-1	TRBV10-3	-	13	-	CATQENADNGQFF	TGTGCCACCCAGGAGAACGCGGACAATGGGCAGTTCTTC
TRBJ2-5	TRBV7-2	-	16	TRBD2	CASSLRTSRPQETQYF	TGTGCCAGCAGCTTGAGGACTAGCCGCCCGCAAGAGACCCAGTACTTC
TRBJ2-1	TRBV9	-	15	-	CASSARGSSYNEQFF	TGTGCCAGCAGCGCCCGGGGGTCCTCCTACAATGAGCAGTTCTTC
TRBJ2-4	TRBV7-9	-	13	-	CASIPGGKNSQYF	TGTGCCAGCATCCCTGGTGGCAAAAACAGTCAGTACTTC
TRBJ1-3	TRBV5-6	-	15	TRBD1	CASSPQGASGNTIYF	TGTGCCAGCAGCCCACAGGGGGCCTCTGGAAACACCATATATTTT
TRBJ2-3	TRBV19	-	15	TRBD1	CASSPTGGSADTQYF	TGTGCCAGTAGTCCGACAGGGGGCTCGGCAGATACGCAGTATTTT
TRBJ2-3	TRBV5-1	-	14	-	CASSLVPFADTQYF	TGCGCCAGCAGCTTGGTCCCCTTCGCAGATACGCAGTATTTT
TRBJ2-7	TRBV6-1	-	13	TRBD1	CASSGTEFYEQYF	TGTGCCAGCAGCGGGACAGAATTCTACGAGCAGTACTTC
TRBJ2-5	TRBV21-1	once	15	-	CASSRDGGDQETQYF	TGTGCCAGCAGCAGGGATGGCGGGGATCAAGAGACCCAGTACTTC
TRBJ2-7	TRBV11-2	once	17	-	CASSLRGGSVLAYEQYF	TGTGCCAGCAGCTTGAGGGGGGGGAGCGTCTTAGCCTACGAGCAGTACTTC
TRBJ2-7	TRBV5-6	-	15	TRBD1	CASSFHAWQGDEQYF	TGTGCCAGCAGCTTTCACGCGTGGCAGGGGGACGAGCAGTACTTC
TRBJ2-2	TRBV6-6	-	12	-	CASSYLTGELFF	TGTGCCAGCAGTTACCTTACCGGGGAGCTGTTTTTT
TRBJ1-4	TRBV18	few	17	-	CASSLQTGGGGNEKLFF	TGTGCCAGCTCACTACAGACAGGCGGAGGAGGAAATGAAAAACTGTTTTTT